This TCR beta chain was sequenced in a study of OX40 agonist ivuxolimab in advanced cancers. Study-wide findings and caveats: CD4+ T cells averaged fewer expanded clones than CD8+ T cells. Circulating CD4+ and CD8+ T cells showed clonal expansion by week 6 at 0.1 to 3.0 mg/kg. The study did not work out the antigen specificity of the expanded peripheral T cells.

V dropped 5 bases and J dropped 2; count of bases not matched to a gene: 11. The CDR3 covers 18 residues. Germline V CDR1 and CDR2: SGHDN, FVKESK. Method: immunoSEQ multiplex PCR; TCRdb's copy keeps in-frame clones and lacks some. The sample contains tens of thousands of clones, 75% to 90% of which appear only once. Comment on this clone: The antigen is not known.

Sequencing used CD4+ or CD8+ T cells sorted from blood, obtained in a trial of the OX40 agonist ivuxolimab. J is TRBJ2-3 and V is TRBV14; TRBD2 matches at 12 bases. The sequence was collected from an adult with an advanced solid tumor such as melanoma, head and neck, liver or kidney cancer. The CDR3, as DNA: TGTGCCAGCAGCGCTACTAGCGGGAGGACCACCGTCACAGATACGCAGTATTTT. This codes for CASSATSGRTTVTDTQYF.